The 18 T cell receptor beta chains below come from one sample, sequenced in a study of T cells in narcolepsy. Some clones are missing from TCRdb's copy, which holds only in-frame ones; the method was immunoSEQ multiplex PCR. The sample gives approximately 25,000 clones, approximately 62% of which show up once; around 10% is in the top ten. Material for sequencing was memory (CD45RA-) CD4+ T cells from blood. The receptors here all came from a human donor in good health.

The chain recombines TRBV7-9 with TRBJ1-4; D is perhaps TRBD1 (6 bases). The ends were cut back, 4 bases at V and 6 bases at J, with 12 bases in the middle. CDR1 and CDR2 from the germline V gene are SEHNR and FQNEAQ (reference sequence). The CDR3 runs to 14 residues. The CDR3 region is CASSYGTRDEKLFF. The CDR3 DNA is TGTGCCAGCAGCTACGGGACAAGGGATGAAAAACTGTTTTTT.

The V and J genes are TRBV18 and TRBJ2-7; D is unresolved. CDR1 KGHSH and CDR2 LQKENI come from the germline V gene. The CDR3 runs 15 residues. V was trimmed by 5 bases and J by 3 bases, leaving 17 bases between them. Written as DNA, the CDR3 is TGTGCCAGCTCATCACTCGTTCGAAGGGACTACGAGCAGTACTTC. It specifies CASSSLVRRDYEQYF.

The V call is TRBV21-1, the J call TRBJ2-3; the D call in the table, TRBD1, was not verified against the DNA. TRBV21-1 counts as a pseudogene. CDR3 length: 12 residues. The CDR3 coding sequence is TGTGCCAGCAGCACAGGGGAAGATACGCAGTATTTT. Its translation is CASSTGEDTQYF.

This chain links TRBV2 with TRBJ1-1, with D possibly TRBD1 on 6 matching bases. Germline V gene data show CDR1 as SNHLY and CDR2 as FYNNEI. CDR3 length equals 13 residues. The ends were cut back, 5 bases at V and 3 bases at J, with 10 bases in the middle. CDR3 nucleotide sequence: TGTGCCAGCAGTCTCCAGGGGTACACTGAAGCTTTCTTT. As protein: CASSLQGYTEAFF.

The chain combines TRBV6-1 with TRBJ2-1; 14 positions match TRBD2. The ends lost 6 bases at V and 9 bases at J; junction bases unmatched: 7. CDR3 length: 15 residues. Per the germline V gene, CDR1 is MNHNS and CDR2 is SASEGT. CDR3 region: CASRQPGLAGAEQFF. The CDR3 DNA follows: TGTGCCAGCAGACAACCGGGACTAGCGGGAGCTGAGCAGTTCTTC.

This clone is large. The genes are TRBV6-7 and TRBJ2-3; D gene ambiguous. TRBV6-7 is treated as an ORF (open reading frame) with a function not yet certain. This CDR3 has 10 residues. V was shortened by 7 bases and J by 3 bases, with 2 bases between the two germline ends. CDR3 protein: CASKTDTQYF. The CDR3 DNA is TGTGCCAGCAAGACAGATACGCAGTATTTT.

There are a few counts of this clone. The chain recombines TRBV11-2 with TRBJ2-3; 10 positions match TRBD2. The CDR3 has 16 residues. V was pared by 6 bases and J by 6 bases, with 12 bases of the junction left unmatched. The V gene's germline CDR1 is SGHAT and CDR2 FQNNGV. DNA of the CDR3: TGTGCCAGCAGTTTGGACCTAGCGGGAGCTGCTGATACGCAGTATTTT. Its translation: CASSLDLAGAADTQYF. Variable domain in full (rest from reference TRBV11-2 and TRBJ2-3): EAGVAQSPRYKIIEKRQSVAFWCNPISGHATLYWYQQILGQGPKLLIQFQNNGVVDDSQLPKDRFSAERLKGVDSTLKIQPAKLEDSAVYLCASSLDLAGAADTQYFGPGTRLTVL.

This clone was counted once. The V gene is TRBV5-3, the J gene TRBJ2-4, with D possibly being TRBD1 (5 bases). TRBV5-3 falls under the ORF class, with uncertain function. The CDR3 loop spans 17 amino acids. The V end was cut by 0 bases, the J end by 2 bases, with 15 bases between. CDR3 nucleotide sequence: TGTGCCAGAAGCTTGGCCGGACATCAGGGAACCAAAAACATTCAGTACTTC. This translates into CARSLAGHQGTKNIQYF.

This clone was picked up a small number of times. Additional DNA sequences in this sample encode the identical CDR3. This sequence joins TRBV9 and TRBJ2-5; the match to TRBD1 covers 8 bases. Germline V gene sequence: CDR1 SGDLS, CDR2 YYNGEE. This CDR3 spans 14 amino acids. The V segment lost 3 bases and the J segment 5 bases; nucleotides outside the gene matches: 6. CDR3 residues: CASSGRQGRETQYF. The CDR3, as DNA: TGTGCCAGCAGCGGACGACAGGGGCGGGAGACCCAGTACTTC.

The chain uses TRBV5-1 and TRBJ2-1, with unresolved D. Germline V gene lookup returns CDR1 SGHRS and CDR2 YFSETQ. Trimming cost V 0 bases and J 0 bases, with 7 bases left between them. The CDR3 runs to 15 residues. The CDR3 sequence: CASSLGTSSYNEQFF. CDR3 nucleotides: TGCGCCAGCAGCTTGGGCACCAGCTCCTACAATGAGCAGTTCTTC.

The rearrangement joins TRBV9 to TRBJ2-5, with 7 bases identical to TRBD2. The CDR3 loop spans 13 amino acids. V lost 3 bases, J lost 5 bases, and 4 bases stayed unmatched. Germline V gene sequence: CDR1 SGDLS, CDR2 YYNGEE. DNA for the CDR3: TGTGCCAGCAGCGGACTAGCTCATGAGACCCAGTACTTC. This gives the protein CASSGLAHETQYF.

The chain links TRBV28 to TRBJ2-7, with D possibly being TRBD2 (5 bases). Per germline, CDR1 MDHEN and CDR2 SYDVKM. V was trimmed by 3 bases and J by 0 bases, leaving 9 bases between them. The CDR3 contains 14 residues. CDR3: CASSLRGPSYEQYF. CDR3 nucleotide sequence: TGTGCCAGCAGTTTGAGAGGGCCCTCCTACGAGCAGTACTTC.

Regarding this clone: One end of the junction varies from germline; a read error may be responsible. This chain uses TRBV6-1 with TRBJ2-5; D ambiguous. Germline V gene data show CDR1 as MNHNS and CDR2 as SASEGT. The CDR3 runs to 15 residues. This chain's CDR3 is CASSEVRGPQGTQYF. DNA for the CDR3: TGTGCCAGCAGTGAAGTGCGCGGCCCCCAAGGGACCCAGTACTTC.

The genes are TRBV20-1 and TRBJ2-5; D is uncertain. Germline V gives CDR1 DFQATT, CDR2 SNEGSKA (reference sequence). The CDR3 spans 10 residues. V lost 6 bases, J lost 5 bases, and 7 bases lay in between. The CDR3 protein is CSAGVETQYF. CDR3 in DNA: TGCAGTGCCGGAGTTGAGACCCAGTACTTC.

The chain carries TRBV15 and TRBJ2-5, with 11 bases identical to TRBD2. The CDR3 length is 17 residues. V gave up 0 bases and J gave up 5 bases; unmatched junction bases: 8. From germline, CDR1 is LNHNV and CDR2 YYDKDF (reference sequence). CDR3: CATSRDLTSGMGETQYF. CDR3 nucleotides: TGTGCCACCAGCAGAGATTTGACTAGCGGGATGGGGGAGACCCAGTACTTC.

This clone was observed a handful of times. This chain links TRBV6-1 with TRBJ2-7; D not resolved. Germline assignment: CDR1 MNHNS and CDR2 SASEGT. Trimming cost V 3 bases and J 4 bases, with 7 bases left between them. This CDR3 has 12 amino acids. The chain's CDR3 is CASSETLYEQYF. The CDR3 DNA is TGTGCCAGCAGTGAGACCTTGTACGAGCAGTACTTC.

The chain recombines TRBV19 with TRBJ2-1, with 9 positions matching TRBD1. This CDR3 contains 16 residues. V lost 4 bases, J lost 4 bases, and 8 bases stayed unmatched. Germline CDR1 reads LNHDA; CDR2 reads SQIVND (reference sequence). The CDR3 loop reads CASSTFGTGLYNEQFF. CDR3 nucleotide sequence: TGTGCCAGTAGTACCTTTGGGACAGGGTTATACAATGAGCAGTTCTTC.

The rearrangement links TRBV28 to TRBJ1-3; D unresolved. The CDR3 runs 14 residues. Per the germline V gene, CDR1 is MDHEN and CDR2 is SYDVKM. The V end lost 2 bases, the J end lost 4 bases, and 9 bases lay between the germline ends. The CDR3 DNA reads TGTGCCAGCAGTTTAGGTGGGCAAGGAAACACCATATATTTT. Translating gives CASSLGGQGNTIYF.